The present T cell receptor beta chain was sequenced within a study of CD8 T cells in ankylosing spondylitis. Whole-study findings and limits: Certain motif variants had earlier been reported in reactive arthritis synovial fluid and blood. Made up of eight highly homologous variants, a TCR beta motif appeared characteristic of ankylosing spondylitis blood. Reportedly, significant enrichment of disease-linked clones occurred in matched ankylosing spondylitis synovial fluid.

Remarks on this clonotype: Its antigen is unknown.

For TCR beta, libraries came from quantitative 5'-RACE with molecular barcodes. TCRdb processed the 5' RACE reads anew with MiXCR; each CDR3 protein has one entry. The sample contains about 390,000 distinct CDR3 sequences, approximately 20% of which appear only once. The sample taken for sequencing was blood, either unsorted or a sorted T cell fraction (not recorded which). The sequence came from a male donor with ankylosing spondylitis.

The CDR3 nucleotides read TGTGCCAGCAGCTTAGGGCCCACAGGGCAGACCCAGTACTTC. Encoded protein: CASSLGPTGQTQYF. This sequence joins TRBV7-3 and TRBJ2-5; D is possibly TRBD1 (6 bases). The CDR3 contains 14 residues. Trimming cost V 2 bases and J 6 bases, with 13 bases left between them. Germline assignment: CDR1 SGHTA and CDR2 FQGTGA.